This T cell receptor (beta chain) is from a study of immune heterogeneity within non-small cell lung tumors. Trimming stripped 2 bases from V and 2 bases from J, with 16 bases between. Germline CDR1 is SNHLY and CDR2 is FYNNEI. This CDR3 spans 16 amino acids. Multiplex PCR amplified the TCR beta CDR3 region. Its first round ran for 10 cycles with 32 V and 13 J primers. From the multiplex PCR reads, TCRdb called clonotypes with MiXCR, one entry per CDR3 protein. The sample records 2,500 to 3,500 distinct CDR3 sequences, over 35% being singletons. Genomic DNA extracted from bulk tumor tissue served as template. A total of about 0.6 ug was used per sample. During surgery, several far-apart biopsies were obtained from every primary tumor. Curative surgical treatment was performed in patients who had newly diagnosed, untreated non-small cell lung cancer.

The origin of this receptor is a man in his fifties or sixties with non-small cell lung cancer. The chain joins TRBV2 to TRBJ2-7, with TRBD2 as a possible D gene (5 bases). The sample was lung tumor tissue. The chain's CDR3 is CASSERGLLGTYEQYF. Here the CDR3 DNA reads TGTGCCAGCAGTGAACGGGGATTACTAGGAACCTACGAGCAGTACTTC.